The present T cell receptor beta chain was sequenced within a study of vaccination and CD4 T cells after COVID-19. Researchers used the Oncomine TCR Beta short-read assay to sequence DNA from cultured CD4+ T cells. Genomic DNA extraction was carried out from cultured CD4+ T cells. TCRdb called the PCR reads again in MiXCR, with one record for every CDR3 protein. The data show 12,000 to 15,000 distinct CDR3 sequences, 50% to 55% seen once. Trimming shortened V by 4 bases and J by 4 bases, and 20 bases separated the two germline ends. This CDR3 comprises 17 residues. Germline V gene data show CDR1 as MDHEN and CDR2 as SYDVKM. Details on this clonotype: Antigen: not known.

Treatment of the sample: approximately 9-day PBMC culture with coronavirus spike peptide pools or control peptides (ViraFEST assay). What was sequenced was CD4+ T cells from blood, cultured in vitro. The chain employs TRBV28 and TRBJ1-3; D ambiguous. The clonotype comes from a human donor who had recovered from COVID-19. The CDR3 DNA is TGTGCCAGCAGTTCCTCACCGGAGAGCCTAACGGGAAACACCATATATTTT. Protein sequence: CASSSSPESLTGNTIYF. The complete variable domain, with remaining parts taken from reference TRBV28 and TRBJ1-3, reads DVKVTQSSRYLVKRTGEKVFLECVQDMDHENMFWYRQDPGLGLRLIYFSYDVKMKEKGDIPEGYSVSREKKERFSLILESASTNQTSMYLCASSSSPESLTGNTIYFGEGSWLTVV.